This TCR beta chain was found in a study of long-term antiretroviral therapy in people with HIV. Study overall: Some samples came about a decade before the 2015 immediate-ART recommendation, and these were the earliest.

Survey-level immunoSEQ v3.0 assays were run. Sequencing was performed with immunoSEQ multiplex PCR; in TCRdb, only in-frame clones are kept and a portion is missing. Of 25,000 to 30,000 clones listed, over 75% are singletons. The CDR3 is made up of 17 amino acids. The germline V gene has CDR1 SGHDT and CDR2 YYEEEE. Trimming cost V 4 bases and J 0 bases; bases outside gene matches: 10. Study results and caveats: Blood sampling spanned 2004 to 2017, possibly under older ART regimens.

In regard to this clone: Its antigen is unidentified.

The cryopreserved samples used held roughly 0.85-10 million PBMC prior to extraction of DNA. The sample was unsorted PBMCs, taken 1.5 years before starting antiretroviral therapy. This sequence was found in a man between 18 and 35 years old with HIV. This rearrangement joins TRBV5-6 to TRBJ1-2; 9 bases are shared with TRBD1. The chain's CDR3 is CASSPERRDRANYGYTF. CDR3 DNA: TGTGCCAGCAGCCCGGAGCGCCGGGACAGGGCTAACTATGGCTACACCTTC.